The source of this TCR beta chain is a study of lymphopenia after photon versus proton radiotherapy. The assay was immunoSEQ multiplex PCR, and TCRdb's table has in-frame clones only and misses some. The sample contains several thousand clones, about 91% of which appear only once. This CDR3 spans 13 amino acids. The germline gives CDR1 SQVTM, CDR2 ANQGSEA. Trimming cost V 2 bases and J 0 bases, with 7 bases left between them. This clone was seen only once. Its antigen is not identified. Findings and limits, study-wide: Under photons, naive T cells and diversity fell while effector/memory populations rose. A bigger post-nadir fall in TCR diversity correlated inversely with survival time in deceased patients. Post-nadir diversity loss with photons came from oligoclonal expansion, particularly CD8+ Temra cells.

V is TRBV29-1 and J is TRBJ1-1, with D hard to call. The sample in question was peripheral blood, obtained from a patient treated with photon-based radiotherapy. The clonotype originates from a man aged 80 or over with cholangiocarcinoma. The CDR3 DNA sequence: TGCAGCGTTGAACCCCAGATGAACACTGAAGCTTTCTTT. Protein product: CSVEPQMNTEAFF.